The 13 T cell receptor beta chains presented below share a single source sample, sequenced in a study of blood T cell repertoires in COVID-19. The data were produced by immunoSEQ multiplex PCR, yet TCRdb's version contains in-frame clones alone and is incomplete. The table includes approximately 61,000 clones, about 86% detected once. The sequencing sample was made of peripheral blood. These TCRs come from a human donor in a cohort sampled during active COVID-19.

CDR3: CASSLSGSYNQPQHF. DNA for the CDR3: TGTGCCAGCAGTTTATCGGGCAGCTACAATCAGCCCCAGCATTTT. The V and J genes are TRBV27 and TRBJ1-5; no definite D call. This CDR3 comprises 15 residues. The V gene's germline CDR1 is MNHEY and CDR2 SMNVEV (reference sequence). Trimming stripped 0 bases from V and 3 bases from J, with 9 bases between.

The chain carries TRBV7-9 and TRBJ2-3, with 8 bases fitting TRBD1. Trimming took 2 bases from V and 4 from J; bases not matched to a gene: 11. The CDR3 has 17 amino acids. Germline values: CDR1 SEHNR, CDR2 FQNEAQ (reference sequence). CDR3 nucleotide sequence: TGTGCCAGCAGCTTACGGCGGGACAGGATCCGGGCAGATACGCAGTATTTT. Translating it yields CASSLRRDRIRADTQYF.

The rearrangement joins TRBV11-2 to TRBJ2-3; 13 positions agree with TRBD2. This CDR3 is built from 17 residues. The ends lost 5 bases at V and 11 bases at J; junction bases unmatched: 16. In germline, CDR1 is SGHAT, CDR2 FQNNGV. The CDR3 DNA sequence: TGTGCCAGCAGCCCAGAGACCGGACTAGCGGGAGTTATTAAGCAGTATTTT. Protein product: CASSPETGLAGVIKQYF.

CDR3 bases: TGTGCCAGTAGTATGTCGGTGGGCTACACCTTC. Its protein is CASSMSVGYTF. The rearrangement joins TRBV19 to TRBJ1-2, with unresolved D. This CDR3 contains 11 residues. V was cut by 3 bases and J by 8 bases, with 7 bases left in between. Germline values: CDR1 LNHDA, CDR2 SQIVND (reference sequence).

The CDR3 coding sequence is TGTGCCAGCAGTTTAAAGATGCCGGGAACCCAGTACTTC. Its translation is CASSLKMPGTQYF. V and J are TRBV28 and TRBJ2-5; D is perhaps TRBD2 (5 bases). The CDR3 totals 13 residues. Germline V gene lookup returns CDR1 MDHEN and CDR2 SYDVKM. Deletions cut 2 bases from V and 8 bases from J, with 12 bases between.

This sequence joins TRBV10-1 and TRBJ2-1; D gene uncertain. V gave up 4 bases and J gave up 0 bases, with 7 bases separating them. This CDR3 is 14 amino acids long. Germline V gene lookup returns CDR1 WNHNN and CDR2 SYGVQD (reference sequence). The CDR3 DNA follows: TGCGCCAGCAGTGGCTACGGCTCCTACAATGAGCAGTTCTTC. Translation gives CASSGYGSYNEQFF.

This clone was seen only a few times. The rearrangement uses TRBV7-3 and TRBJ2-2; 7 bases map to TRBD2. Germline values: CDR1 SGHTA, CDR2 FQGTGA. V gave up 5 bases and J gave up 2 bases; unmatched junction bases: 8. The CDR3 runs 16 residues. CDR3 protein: CASSPHTGGNTGELFF. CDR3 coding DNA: TGTGCCAGCAGCCCTCACACGGGGGGAAACACCGGGGAGCTGTTTTTT.

CDR3 region: CASSFPGTYNEQFF. The CDR3 DNA sequence: TGTGCCAGCAGCTTTCCGGGGACCTACAATGAGCAGTTCTTC. This chain connects TRBV5-5 to TRBJ2-1; D might be TRBD2 (5 bases). The CDR3 extends over 14 amino acids. Germline CDR1 SGHKS, CDR2 YYEKEE (reference sequence). V dropped 2 bases and J dropped 2 bases, with 8 bases sitting between them. Combining the CDR3 with reference TRBV5-5 and TRBJ2-1 gives the whole variable domain DAGVTQSPTHLIKTRGQQVTLRCSPISGHKSVSWYQQVLGQGPQFIFQYYEKEERGRGNFPDRFSARQFPNYSSELNVNALLLGDSALYLCASSFPGTYNEQFFGPGTRLTVL.

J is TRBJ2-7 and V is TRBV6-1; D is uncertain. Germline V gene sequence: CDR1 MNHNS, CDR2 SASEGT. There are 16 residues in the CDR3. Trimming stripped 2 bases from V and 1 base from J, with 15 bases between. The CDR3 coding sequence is TGTGCCAGCAGTGAATCGATCTCGGTAGCATCCTACGAGCAGTACTTC. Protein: CASSESISVASYEQYF.

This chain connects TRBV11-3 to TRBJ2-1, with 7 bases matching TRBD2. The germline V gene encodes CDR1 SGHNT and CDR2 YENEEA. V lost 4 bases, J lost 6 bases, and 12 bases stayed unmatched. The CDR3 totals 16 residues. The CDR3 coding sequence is TGTGCCAGCAGCTCCGGGGAGCGGGATGGGGGCAATGAGCAGTTCTTC. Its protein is CASSSGERDGGNEQFF. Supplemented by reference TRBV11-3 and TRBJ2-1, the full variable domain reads EAGVVQSPRYKIIEKKQPVAFWCNPISGHNTLYWYLQNLGQGPELLIRYENEEAVDDSQLPKDRFSAERLKGVDSTLKIQPAELGDSAVYLCASSSGERDGGNEQFFGPGTRLTVL.

CDR3 DNA sequence: TGTGCCAGCAGCCCGGGACTTAACATTCAGTACTTC. This gives the protein CASSPGLNIQYF. The chain combines TRBV14 with TRBJ2-4, with D possibly matching TRBD2 (6 bases). V lost 4 bases and J 7 bases, leaving 8 bases between the germline ends. CDR1 and CDR2 (germline): SGHDN, FVKESK. The CDR3 sequence is 12 residues long.

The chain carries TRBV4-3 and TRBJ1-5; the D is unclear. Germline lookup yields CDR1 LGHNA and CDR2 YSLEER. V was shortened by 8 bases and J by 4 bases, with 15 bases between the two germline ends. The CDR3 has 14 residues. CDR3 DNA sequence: TGCGCCAGCGGAGGACTCGGCCCTAATCAGCCCCAGCATTTT. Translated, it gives CASGGLGPNQPQHF.

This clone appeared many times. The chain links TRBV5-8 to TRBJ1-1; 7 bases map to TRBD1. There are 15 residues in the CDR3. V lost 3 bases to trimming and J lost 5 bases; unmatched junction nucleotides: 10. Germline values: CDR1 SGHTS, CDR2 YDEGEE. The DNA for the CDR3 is TGTGCCAGCAGCTCCAGTAGGACAGGCCTTACTGAAGCTTTCTTT. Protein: CASSSSRTGLTEAFF.